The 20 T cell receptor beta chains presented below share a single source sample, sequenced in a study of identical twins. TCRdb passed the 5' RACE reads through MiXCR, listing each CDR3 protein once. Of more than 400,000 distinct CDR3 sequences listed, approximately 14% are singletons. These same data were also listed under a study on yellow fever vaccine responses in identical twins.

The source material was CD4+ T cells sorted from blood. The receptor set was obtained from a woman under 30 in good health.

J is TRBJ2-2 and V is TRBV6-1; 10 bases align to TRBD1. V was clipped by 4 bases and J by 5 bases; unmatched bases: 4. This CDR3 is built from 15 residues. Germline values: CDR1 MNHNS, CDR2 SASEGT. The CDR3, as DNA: TGTGCCAGCAGTGCCGGGACAGGGGTTACCGGGGAGCTGTTTTTT. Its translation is CASSAGTGVTGELFF.

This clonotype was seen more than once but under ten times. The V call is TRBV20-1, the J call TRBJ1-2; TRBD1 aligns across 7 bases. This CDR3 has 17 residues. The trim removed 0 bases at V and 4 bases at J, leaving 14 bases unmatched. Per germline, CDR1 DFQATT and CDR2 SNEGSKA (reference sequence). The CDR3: CSARDSVSGQPFYGYTF. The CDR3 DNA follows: TGCAGTGCTAGAGATAGTGTCTCGGGACAGCCTTTCTATGGCTACACCTTC.

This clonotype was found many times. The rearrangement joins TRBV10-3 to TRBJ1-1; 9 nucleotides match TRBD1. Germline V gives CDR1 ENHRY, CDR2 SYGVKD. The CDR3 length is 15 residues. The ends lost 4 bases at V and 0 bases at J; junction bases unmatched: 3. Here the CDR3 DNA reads TGTGCCATCAGTGGAAGGGACAGGGTGAACACTGAAGCTTTCTTT. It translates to CAISGRDRVNTEAFF.

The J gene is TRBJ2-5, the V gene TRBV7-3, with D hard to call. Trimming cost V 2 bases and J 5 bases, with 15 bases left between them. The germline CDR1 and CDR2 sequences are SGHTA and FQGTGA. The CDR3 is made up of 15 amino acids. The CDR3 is CASSLGPSKVETQYF. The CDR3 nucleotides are TGTGCCAGCAGCTTAGGGCCTTCCAAGGTGGAGACCCAGTACTTC. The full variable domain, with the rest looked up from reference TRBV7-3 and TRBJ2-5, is GAGVSQTPSNKVTEKGKYVELRCDPISGHTALYWYRQSLGQGPEFLIYFQGTGAADDSGLPNDRFFAVRPEGSVSTLKIQRTERGDSAVYLCASSLGPSKVETQYFGPGTRLLVL.

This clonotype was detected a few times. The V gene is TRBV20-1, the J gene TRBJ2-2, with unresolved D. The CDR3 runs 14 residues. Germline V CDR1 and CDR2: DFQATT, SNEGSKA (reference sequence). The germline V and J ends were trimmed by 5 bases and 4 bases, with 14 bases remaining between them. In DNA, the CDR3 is TGCAGTGCTCCTGCCCCCCCCGGCACCGGGGAGCTGTTTTTT. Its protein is CSAPAPPGTGELFF.

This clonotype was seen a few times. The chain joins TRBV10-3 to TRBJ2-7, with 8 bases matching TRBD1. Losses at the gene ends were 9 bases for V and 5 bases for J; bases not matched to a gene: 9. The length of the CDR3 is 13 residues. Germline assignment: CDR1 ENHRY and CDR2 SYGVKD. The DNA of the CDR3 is TGTGCCATAAAAAGACAGGGGAGCGACGAGCAGTACTTC. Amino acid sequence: CAIKRQGSDEQYF.

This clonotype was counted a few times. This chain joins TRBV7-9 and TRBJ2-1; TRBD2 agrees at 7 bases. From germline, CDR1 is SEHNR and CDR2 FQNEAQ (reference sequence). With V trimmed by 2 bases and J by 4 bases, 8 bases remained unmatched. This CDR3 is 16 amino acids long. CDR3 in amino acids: CASSLKGTTLYNEQFF. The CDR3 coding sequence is TGTGCCAGCAGCTTAAAGGGGACTACCCTTTACAATGAGCAGTTCTTC.

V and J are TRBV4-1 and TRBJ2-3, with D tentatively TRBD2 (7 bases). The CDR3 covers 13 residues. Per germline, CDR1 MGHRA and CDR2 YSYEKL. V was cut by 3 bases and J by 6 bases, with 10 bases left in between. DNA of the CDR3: TGCGCCAGCAGCCAGGAGGGGGGGGATACGCAGTATTTT. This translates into CASSQEGGDTQYF.

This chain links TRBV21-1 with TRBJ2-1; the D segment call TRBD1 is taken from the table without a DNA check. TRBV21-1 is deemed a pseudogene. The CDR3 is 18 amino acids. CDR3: CASSKRGQTQSSYNEQFF. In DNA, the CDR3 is TGTGCCAGCAGCAAAAGAGGACAGACCCAAAGCTCCTACAATGAGCAGTTCTTC.

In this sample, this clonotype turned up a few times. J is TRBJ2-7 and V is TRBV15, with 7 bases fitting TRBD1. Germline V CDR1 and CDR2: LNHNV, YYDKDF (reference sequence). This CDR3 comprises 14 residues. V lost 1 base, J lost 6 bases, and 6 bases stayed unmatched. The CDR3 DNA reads TGTGCCACCAGCAGAGGGGACAGAGGTTCCGAGCAGTACGTC. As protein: CATSRGDRGSEQYV.

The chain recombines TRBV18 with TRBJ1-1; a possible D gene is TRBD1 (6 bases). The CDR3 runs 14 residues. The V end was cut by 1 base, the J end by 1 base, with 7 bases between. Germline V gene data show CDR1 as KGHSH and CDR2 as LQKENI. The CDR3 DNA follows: TGTGCCAGCTCACCACAGGGACAGAACACTGAAGCTTTCTTT. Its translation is CASSPQGQNTEAFF.

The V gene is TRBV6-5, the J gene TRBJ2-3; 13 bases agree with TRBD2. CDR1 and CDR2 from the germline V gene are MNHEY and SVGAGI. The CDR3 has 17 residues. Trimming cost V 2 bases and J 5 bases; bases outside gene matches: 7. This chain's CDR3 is CASSYTTSGRPGDTQYF. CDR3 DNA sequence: TGTGCCAGCAGTTACACGACTAGCGGGAGGCCGGGAGATACGCAGTATTTT.

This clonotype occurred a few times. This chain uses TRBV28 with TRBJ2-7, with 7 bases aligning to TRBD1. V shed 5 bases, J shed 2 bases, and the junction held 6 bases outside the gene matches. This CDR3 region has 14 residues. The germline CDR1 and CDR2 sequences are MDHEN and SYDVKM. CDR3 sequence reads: CASSTQTGAYEQYF. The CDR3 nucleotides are TGTGCCAGCAGTACCCAAACAGGGGCCTACGAGCAGTACTTC.

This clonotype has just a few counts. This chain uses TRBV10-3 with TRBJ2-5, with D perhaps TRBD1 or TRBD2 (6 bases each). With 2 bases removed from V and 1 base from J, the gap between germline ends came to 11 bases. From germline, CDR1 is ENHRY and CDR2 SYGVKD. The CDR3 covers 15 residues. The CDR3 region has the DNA TGTGCCATCAGTGAGCGGGGGCCTATCCAAGAGACCCAGTACTTC. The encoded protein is CAISERGPIQETQYF.

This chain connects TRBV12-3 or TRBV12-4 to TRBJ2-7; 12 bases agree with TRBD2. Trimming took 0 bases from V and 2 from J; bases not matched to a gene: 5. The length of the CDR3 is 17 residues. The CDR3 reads CASSLAHGLAGTYEQYF. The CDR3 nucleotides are TGTGCCAGCAGTTTAGCGCACGGACTAGCGGGAACCTACGAGCAGTACTTC.

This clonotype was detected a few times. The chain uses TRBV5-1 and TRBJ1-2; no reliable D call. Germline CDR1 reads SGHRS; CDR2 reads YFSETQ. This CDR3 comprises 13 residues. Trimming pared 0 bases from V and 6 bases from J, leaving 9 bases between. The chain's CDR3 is CASSLVTYDGYTF. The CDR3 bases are TGCGCCAGCAGCTTGGTCACATACGATGGCTACACCTTC.

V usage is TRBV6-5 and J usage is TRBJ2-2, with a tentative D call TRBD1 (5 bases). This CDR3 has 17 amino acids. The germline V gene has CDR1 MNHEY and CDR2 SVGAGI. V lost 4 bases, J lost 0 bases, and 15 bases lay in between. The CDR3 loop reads CASSFALRAPNTGELFF. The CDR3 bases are TGTGCCAGCAGTTTCGCCCTCAGGGCCCCGAACACCGGGGAGCTGTTTTTT.

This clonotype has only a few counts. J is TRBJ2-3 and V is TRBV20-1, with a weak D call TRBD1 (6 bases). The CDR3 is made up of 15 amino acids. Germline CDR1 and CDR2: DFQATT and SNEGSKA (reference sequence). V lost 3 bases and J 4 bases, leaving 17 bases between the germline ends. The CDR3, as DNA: TGCAGTGCTAGTTCCGCAGGGGCAAGCCCAGATACGCAGTATTTT. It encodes CSASSAGASPDTQYF.

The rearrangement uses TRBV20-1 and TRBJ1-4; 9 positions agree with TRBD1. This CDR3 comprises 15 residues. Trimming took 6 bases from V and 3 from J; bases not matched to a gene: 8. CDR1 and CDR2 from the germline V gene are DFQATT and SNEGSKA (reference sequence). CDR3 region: CSAKLQGASNEKLFF. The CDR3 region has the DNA TGCAGTGCCAAGCTACAGGGGGCATCTAATGAAAAACTGTTTTTT.

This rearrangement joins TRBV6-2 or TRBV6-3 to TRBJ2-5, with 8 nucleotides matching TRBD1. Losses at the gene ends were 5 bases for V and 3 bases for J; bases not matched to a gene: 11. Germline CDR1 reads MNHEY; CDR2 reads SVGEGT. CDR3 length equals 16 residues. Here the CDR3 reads CASSKPPDRGEETQYF. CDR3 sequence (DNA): TGTGCCAGCAGTAAACCACCTGACAGGGGCGAAGAGACCCAGTACTTC.